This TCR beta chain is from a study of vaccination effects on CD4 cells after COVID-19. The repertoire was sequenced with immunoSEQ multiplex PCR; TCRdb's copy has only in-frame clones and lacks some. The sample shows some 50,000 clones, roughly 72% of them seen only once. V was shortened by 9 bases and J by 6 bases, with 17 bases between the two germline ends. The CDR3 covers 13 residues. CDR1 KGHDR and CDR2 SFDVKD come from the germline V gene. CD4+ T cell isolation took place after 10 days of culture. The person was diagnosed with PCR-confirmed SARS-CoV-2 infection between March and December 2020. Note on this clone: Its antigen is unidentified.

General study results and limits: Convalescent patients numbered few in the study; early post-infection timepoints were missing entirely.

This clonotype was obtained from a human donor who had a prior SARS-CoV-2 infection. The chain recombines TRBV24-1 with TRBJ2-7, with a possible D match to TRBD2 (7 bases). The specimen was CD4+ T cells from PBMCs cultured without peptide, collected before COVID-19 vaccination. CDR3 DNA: TGTGCCACCCAACCAGGGGAGGGAGGCGAGCAGTACTTC. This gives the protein CATQPGEGGEQYF.